The T cell receptor beta chain under discussion was sequenced for a study of identical twins. Points from the study as a whole: Instead of following the same donors, the conclusions were based on cross-sectional statistical analysis. Sharing of beta out-of-frame sequences by twins showed a weaker excess.

cDNA carried unique molecular identifiers, and a universal primer site was added by template switching. Each CDR3 protein gets one entry after TCRdb re-called the 5' RACE reads with MiXCR. Altogether some 1,600,000 distinct CDR3 sequences are present, under 35% being singletons, with the ten largest covering 0.25% to 0.3%. Healthy Caucasian donors formed the entire cohort. This clonotype has at least ten counts. The target antigen is unknown. The V gene lost 3 bases and the J gene lost 4 bases, with 13 bases spanning the gap. In germline, CDR1 is DFQATT, CDR2 SNEGSKA (reference sequence). The CDR3 runs to 13 residues.

Sequencing was carried out using cord blood. The J gene is TRBJ2-7, the V gene TRBV20-1, with TRBD1 as a possible D gene (8 bases). The sequence was obtained from a newborn girl in good health. In DNA form, the CDR3 reads TGCAGTGCTAGGACAGGGGAGGGTTACGAGCAGTACTTC. It translates to CSARTGEGYEQYF.